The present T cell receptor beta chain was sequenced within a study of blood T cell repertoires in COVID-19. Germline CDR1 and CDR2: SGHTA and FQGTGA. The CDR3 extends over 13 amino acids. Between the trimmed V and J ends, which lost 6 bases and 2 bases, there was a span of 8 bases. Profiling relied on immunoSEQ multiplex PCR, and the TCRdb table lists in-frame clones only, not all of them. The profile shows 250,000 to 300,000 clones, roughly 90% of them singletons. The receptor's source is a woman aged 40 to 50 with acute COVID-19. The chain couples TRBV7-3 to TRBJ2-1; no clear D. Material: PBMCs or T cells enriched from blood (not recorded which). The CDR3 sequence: CASSLSPYNEQFF. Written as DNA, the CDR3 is TGTGCCAGCAGTCTCAGTCCCTACAATGAGCAGTTCTTC.